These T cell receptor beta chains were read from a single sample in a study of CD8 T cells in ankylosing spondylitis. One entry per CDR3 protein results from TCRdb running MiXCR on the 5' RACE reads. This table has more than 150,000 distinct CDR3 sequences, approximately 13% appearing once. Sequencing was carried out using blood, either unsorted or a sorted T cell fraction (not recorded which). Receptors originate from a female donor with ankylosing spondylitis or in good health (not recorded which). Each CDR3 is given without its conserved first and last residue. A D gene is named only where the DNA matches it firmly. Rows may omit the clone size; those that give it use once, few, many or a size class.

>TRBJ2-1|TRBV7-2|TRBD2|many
ASSLSGSGYNEQF
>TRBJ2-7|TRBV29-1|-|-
SVGKDTSSYEQY
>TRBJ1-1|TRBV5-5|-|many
ASSLGGATEAF
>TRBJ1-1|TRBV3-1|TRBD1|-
ASSQYRGRSTEAF
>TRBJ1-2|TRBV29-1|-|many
SARLARGYT
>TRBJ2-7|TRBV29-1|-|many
SAQGLNYEQY
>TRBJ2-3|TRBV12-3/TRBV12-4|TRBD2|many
ASTQRGAGGPADTQY
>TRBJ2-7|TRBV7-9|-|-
ASSQIPYEQY
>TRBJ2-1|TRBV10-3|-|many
AIRTQGTYNEQF
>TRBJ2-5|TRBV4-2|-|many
ASSSNSLGTQY
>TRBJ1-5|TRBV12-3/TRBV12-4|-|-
ASSLASYQPQH
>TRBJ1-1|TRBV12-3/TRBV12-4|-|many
ASSLRGLQMNTEAF
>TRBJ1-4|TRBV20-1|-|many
SARDPGLSDEKLF
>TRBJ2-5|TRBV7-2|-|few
ASSHPKETQY
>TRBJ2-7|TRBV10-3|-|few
AISESPASYEQY
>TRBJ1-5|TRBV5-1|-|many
ASSSEAGGRQPQH
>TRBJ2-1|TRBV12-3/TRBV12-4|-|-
ASCRGGKGEQF
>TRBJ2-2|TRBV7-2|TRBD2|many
ASSLAATSGRTNTGELF
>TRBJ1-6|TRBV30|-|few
AWSNSENSPLH
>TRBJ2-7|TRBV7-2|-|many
ASSSEYEQY
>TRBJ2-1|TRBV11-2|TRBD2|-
ASRPMTLAGGRDEQF
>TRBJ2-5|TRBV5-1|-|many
ASSLGYSGQETQY
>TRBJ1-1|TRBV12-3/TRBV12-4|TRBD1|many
ASSTRTGVNTEAF
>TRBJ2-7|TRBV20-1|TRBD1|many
SAPGTGGYEQY
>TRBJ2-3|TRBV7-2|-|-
ASSLGKVVDTQY
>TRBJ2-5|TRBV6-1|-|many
ASNGQLQETQY
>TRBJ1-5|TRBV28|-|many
ASRGGDQPQH
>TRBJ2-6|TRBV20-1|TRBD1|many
SALNRGRSISGANVLT
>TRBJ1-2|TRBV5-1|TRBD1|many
ASSLDRGFCT
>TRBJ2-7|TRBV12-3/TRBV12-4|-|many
ASSLGVRVNDEQY
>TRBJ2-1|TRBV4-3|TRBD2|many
ASSPGTSGTYNNEQF